The rows below give T cell receptor beta chains drawn from one sample of a study of shared clonotypes between healthy human individuals. Assay used: immunoSEQ multiplex PCR; TCRdb lists only in-frame clones, some missing. The repertoire holds millions of clones, with 90% to 95% as singletons. Sequenced material: naive CD4+ T cells sorted from blood. Receptors were obtained from a man between 18 and 35 years old in good health. CDR3s include the opening cysteine and the closing phenylalanine or tryptophan. The D gene is left open where the match is weak. Some rows mark clone size as missing; the rest say once, few, many or name a class of expanded clone.

size	J	D	V	DNA	CDR3
.	TRBJ1-2	TRBD1	TRBV6-6	TGTGCCAGCAGTCCCCGTAGACAGGGGGGAAACTATGGCTACACCTTC	CASSPRRQGGNYGYTF
.	TRBJ2-7	TRBD1	TRBV19	TGTGCCAGTAGTATTTTCGCCGGGACAGGGGGCCACGAGCAGTACTTC	CASSIFAGTGGHEQYF
.	TRBJ1-6	.	TRBV6-1	TGTGCCAGCAGTGCTCGGGGACTCAGCTCCTATAATTCACCCCTCCACTTT	CASSARGLSSYNSPLHF
.	TRBJ1-5	.	TRBV9	TGTGCCAGCAGCAAGGGTAATAGCAATCAGCCCCAGCATTTT	CASSKGNSNQPQHF
.	TRBJ1-2	.	TRBV11-2	TGTGCCAGCAGGTCCCCGGGCAGGCGGGCGCGGGGCTACACCTTC	CASRSPGRRARGYTF
.	TRBJ2-1	.	TRBV10-1	TGCGCCAGCAGTCGACAGAGGGTCCTCCGGTCCTACAATGAGCAGTTCTTC	CASSRQRVLRSYNEQFF
.	TRBJ1-1	.	TRBV6-6	TGTGCCAGCGGAACAGGGATGGGGACGGTCACTGAAGCTTTCTTT	CASGTGMGTVTEAFF
.	TRBJ1-6	.	TRBV11-2	TGTGCCAGCAGCCCCCAGACAACACATTCACCCCTCCACTTT	CASSPQTTHSPLHF
.	TRBJ1-4	TRBD1	TRBV7-2	TGTGCCAGCAGCCCACAGGGGTATGCTAATGAAAAACTGTTTTTT	CASSPQGYANEKLFF
.	TRBJ2-1	TRBD2	TRBV10-1	TGCGCCAGCAGTGACTCCCTAGCGGGAGGAAATGAGCAGTTCTTC	CASSDSLAGGNEQFF
.	TRBJ2-1	.	TRBV5-1	TGCGCCAGCAGCCAAAATCGGCTAACCGGGACCTACAATGAGCAGTTCTTC	CASSQNRLTGTYNEQFF
.	TRBJ2-7	TRBD2	TRBV9	TGTGCCAGCAGCGCCAGAGGGACGGGGACTAGCGGATCCTACGAGCAGTACTTC	CASSARGTGTSGSYEQYF
.	TRBJ1-2	.	TRBV11-2	TGTGCCAGCAGCTTAGAACGGTATGGCTACACCTTC	CASSLERYGYTF
.	TRBJ2-1	.	TRBV11-2	TGTGCCAGCAGCTTAGATCGTTTAGCAAATGAGCAGTTCTTC	CASSLDRLANEQFF
.	TRBJ1-3	.	TRBV4-1	TGCGCCAGCAGCCATACAGGGAGCGGAAACACCATATATTTT	CASSHTGSGNTIYF
.	TRBJ2-3	.	TRBV5-1	TGCGCCAGCTCCTCCTTTCCGGGAGCAGATACGCAGTATTTT	CASSSFPGADTQYF
.	TRBJ2-7	TRBD2	TRBV13	TGTGCCAGCAGCCCTTCTCAGCGGGGGGACGAGCAGTACTTC	CASSPSQRGDEQYF
.	TRBJ1-6	.	TRBV25-1	TGTGCCAGCAGTCCGATGGGGAGCTCCTATAATTCACCCCTCCACTTT	CASSPMGSSYNSPLHF
.	TRBJ1-5	.	TRBV7-9	TGTGCCAGCAGCTTAGACAAGGATCAGCCCCAGCATTTT	CASSLDKDQPQHF
.	TRBJ2-5	TRBD2	TRBV28	TGTGCCAGCAGGACTAGCGGACCGGGGGAGACCCAGTACTTC	CASRTSGPGETQYF
.	TRBJ1-6	.	TRBV10-3	TGTGCCACGGCCGGGTCCTCTTCACCCCTCCACTTT	CATAGSSSPLHF
.	TRBJ2-7	TRBD2	TRBV7-9	TGTGCCAGCAGCTTAGGGACTAGCACCTACGAGCAGTACTTC	CASSLGTSTYEQYF
.	TRBJ2-7	.	TRBV5-1	TGCGCCAGCAGCCAAGGACCCCCCTACGAGCAGTACTTC	CASSQGPPYEQYF
.	TRBJ1-6	.	TRBV6-1	TGTGCCAGCAGTGGCTACAGGTCCCTTCGGAATTCACCCCTCCACTTT	CASSGYRSLRNSPLHF
.	TRBJ2-1	.	TRBV4-1	TGCGCCAGCAGCCGCCCCTCGGGGCAGCACAATGAGCAGTTCTTC	CASSRPSGQHNEQFF
.	TRBJ2-7	.	TRBV28	TGTGCCAGCAGTCCCCCGAACTCCTACGAGCAGTACTTC	CASSPPNSYEQYF
.	TRBJ2-2	.	TRBV30	TGTGCCTGCAAGATGTACACCGGGGAGCTGTTTTTT	CACKMYTGELFF
once	TRBJ1-6	.	TRBV27	TGTGCCAGCGGCCCTTCCTCCTATAATTCACCCCTCCACTTT	CASGPSSYNSPLHF
.	TRBJ2-7	.	TRBV23-1	TGCGCCAGCAACCGGGAGTCTTGCAGGGCGATCTACGAGCAGTACTTC	CASNRESCRAIYEQYF
.	TRBJ1-6	TRBD1	TRBV4-3	TGCGCCAGCAGCCCTGCCGGGACAGGGGCTTCACCCCTCCACTTT	CASSPAGTGASPLHF
once	TRBJ1-3	TRBD1	TRBV5-6	TGTGCCAGCAGCCCGGACAGGGGAGCCTTCTCTGGAAACACCATATATTTT	CASSPDRGAFSGNTIYF
.	TRBJ2-7	.	TRBV21-1	TGTGCCAGCAGCAAAGACTTCAGGGGTGGCGAGCAGTACTTC	CASSKDFRGGEQYF